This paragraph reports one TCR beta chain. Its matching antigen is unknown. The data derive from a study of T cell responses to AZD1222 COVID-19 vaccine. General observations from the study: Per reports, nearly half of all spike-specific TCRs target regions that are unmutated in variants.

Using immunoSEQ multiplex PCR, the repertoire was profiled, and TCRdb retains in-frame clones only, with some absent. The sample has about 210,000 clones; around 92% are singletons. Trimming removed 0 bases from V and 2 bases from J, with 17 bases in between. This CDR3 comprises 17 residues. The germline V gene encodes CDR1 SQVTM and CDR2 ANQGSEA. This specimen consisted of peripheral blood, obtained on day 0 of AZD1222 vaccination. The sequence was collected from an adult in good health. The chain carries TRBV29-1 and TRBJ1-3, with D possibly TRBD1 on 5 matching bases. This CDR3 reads CSVEDWGTGTPGNTIYF. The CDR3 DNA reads TGCAGCGTTGAAGATTGGGGGACCGGGACTCCTGGAAACACCATATATTTT.